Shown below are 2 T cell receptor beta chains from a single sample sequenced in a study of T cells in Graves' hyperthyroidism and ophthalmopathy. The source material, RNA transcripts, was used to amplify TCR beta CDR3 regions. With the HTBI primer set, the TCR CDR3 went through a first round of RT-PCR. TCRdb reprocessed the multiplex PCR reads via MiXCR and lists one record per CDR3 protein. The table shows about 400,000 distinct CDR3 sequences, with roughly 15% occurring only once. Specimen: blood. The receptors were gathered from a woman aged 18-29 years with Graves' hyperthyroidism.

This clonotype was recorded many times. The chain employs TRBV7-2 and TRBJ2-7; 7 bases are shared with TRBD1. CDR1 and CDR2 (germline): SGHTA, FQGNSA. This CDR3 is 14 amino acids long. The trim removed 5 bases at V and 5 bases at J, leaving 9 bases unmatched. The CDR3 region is CASSDPTGRNEQYF. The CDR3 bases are TGTGCCAGCAGCGACCCGACAGGGAGAAACGAGCAGTACTTC.

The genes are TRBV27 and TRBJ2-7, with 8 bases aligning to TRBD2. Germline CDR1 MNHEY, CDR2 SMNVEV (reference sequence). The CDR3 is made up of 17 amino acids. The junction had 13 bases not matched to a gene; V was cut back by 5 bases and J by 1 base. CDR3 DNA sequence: TGTGCCAGCAGTCCCGGGGGGGGAGCGGGTATTTCCTACGAGCAGTACTTC. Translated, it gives CASSPGGGAGISYEQYF.